These 19 T cell receptor beta chains originate from one sample sequenced in a study of T cells in Graves' hyperthyroidism and ophthalmopathy. RNA transcripts provided the source from which TCR beta CDR3 regions were amplified. TCR CDR3 regions were first amplified by RT-PCR with HTBI primers. A single record per CDR3 protein comes from TCRdb applying MiXCR to the multiplex PCR reads. The table lists hundreds of thousands of distinct CDR3 sequences, approximately 15% of them singletons, with 5.8% in the top ten. The sequencing input was blood. These receptors were obtained from a woman in her twenties or thirties with Graves' hyperthyroidism that later progressed to Graves' ophthalmopathy.

The chain couples TRBV12-3 or TRBV12-4 to TRBJ2-1; perhaps TRBD2 as D (6 bases). The CDR3 spans 12 residues. The V gene lost 7 bases and the J gene lost 8 bases, with 12 bases spanning the gap. CDR3 DNA sequence: TGTGCCAGCATCCTGACGGGGGATGAGCAGTTCTTC. Its protein product is CASILTGDEQFF.

The table lists this clonotype with a few counts. The chain links TRBV7-8 to TRBJ2-1; tentatively, D is TRBD1 (6 bases). The germline gives CDR1 SGHVS, CDR2 FQNEAQ. The V end lost 4 bases, the J end lost 2 bases, and 12 bases lay between the germline ends. The CDR3 loop spans 15 amino acids. CDR3 residues: CASSSFRDTYNEQFF. Written as DNA, the CDR3 is TGTGCCAGCAGCTCCTTCCGGGACACCTACAATGAGCAGTTCTTC.

V and J are TRBV14 and TRBJ2-1; possible D gene TRBD1, 6 bases. V shed 4 bases and J shed 8 bases, with 9 bases lying between them. The CDR3 consists of 12 residues. Germline V gene lookup returns CDR1 SGHDN and CDR2 FVKESK. DNA for the CDR3: TGTGCCAGCAGCCGCACAGGGTATGAGCAGTTCTTC. Translation gives CASSRTGYEQFF.

This clonotype was detected many times. This chain connects TRBV2 to TRBJ2-6; D may be TRBD2 (7 bases). The CDR3 is 18 amino acids. Germline V gives CDR1 SNHLY, CDR2 FYNNEI. Between the trimmed V and J ends, which lost 7 bases and 1 base, there was a span of 20 bases. The CDR3 coding sequence is TGTGCCAGCACCTTATTCACAGGGAGGGGGTCTGGGGCCAACGTCCTGACTTTC. As protein: CASTLFTGRGSGANVLTF.

This clonotype was counted ten times or more. The chain links TRBV27 to TRBJ2-7, with D perhaps matching TRBD1 or TRBD2 (5 bases each). The CDR3 covers 15 residues. Between the trimmed V and J ends, which lost 4 bases and 0 bases, there was a span of 13 bases. Germline assignment: CDR1 MNHEY and CDR2 SMNVEV (reference sequence). CDR3 DNA: TGTGCCAGCAGTTCGGGACGGCCGAGCTCCTACGAGCAGTACTTC. This gives the protein CASSSGRPSSYEQYF.

This clonotype was recorded at least ten times. This rearrangement joins TRBV20-1 to TRBJ1-1; 7 bases are shared with TRBD1. Germline trimming cut 5 bases from V and 4 bases from J; bases unmatched to any gene: 4. CDR3 length: 12 amino acids. CDR1 and CDR2 (germline): DFQATT, SNEGSKA (reference sequence). The CDR3 region is CSAPRGLTEAFF. The CDR3, as DNA: TGCAGTGCTCCGAGGGGGCTCACTGAAGCTTTCTTT.

The rearrangement uses TRBV7-2 and TRBJ1-1; 7 bases are a match to TRBD1. V was pared by 0 bases and J by 11 bases, with 6 bases of the junction left unmatched. The CDR3 totals 13 residues. CDR1 SGHTA and CDR2 FQGNSA come from the germline V gene. This CDR3 reads CASSLARQGKAFF. Here the CDR3 DNA reads TGTGCCAGCAGCTTAGCGAGACAGGGAAAGGCTTTCTTT.

The J gene is TRBJ2-7, the V gene TRBV20-1; no reliable D call. In germline, CDR1 is DFQATT, CDR2 SNEGSKA (reference sequence). V lost 3 bases and J 0 bases, leaving 12 bases between the germline ends. The CDR3 extends over 14 amino acids. As DNA, the CDR3 is TGCAGTGCTAGGCCCTCCAAATCCTCCTACGAGCAGTACTTC. Its translation is CSARPSKSSYEQYF.

The chain joins TRBV4-1 to TRBJ1-4, with 8 nucleotides matching TRBD1. This CDR3 region has 14 residues. V was clipped by 2 bases and J by 5 bases; unmatched bases: 1. Germline CDR1 MGHRA, CDR2 YSYEKL. CDR3 DNA: TGCGCCAGCAGCCAACGGACAGGGAATGAAAAACTGTTTTTT. Residues: CASSQRTGNEKLFF.

In this sample, this clonotype turned up many times. This chain connects TRBV20-1 to TRBJ2-1; D may be TRBD1 or TRBD2 (6 bases each). The V gene lost 3 bases and the J gene lost 0 bases, with 18 bases spanning the gap. The CDR3 loop spans 17 amino acids. CDR1 is DFQATT, CDR2 SNEGSKA, per germline (reference sequence). The CDR3 region has the DNA TGCAGTGCTAGTATATCTAAGGGGGGTCTCTCCTACAATGAGCAGTTCTTC. It codes for CSASISKGGLSYNEQFF.

This clonotype was counted at least ten times. The chain carries TRBV29-1 and TRBJ2-1; 8 nucleotides match TRBD2. Germline CDR1 and CDR2: SQVTM and ANQGSEA. The junction had 4 bases not matched to a gene; V was cut back by 2 bases and J by 1 base. The CDR3 totals 15 residues. CDR3 in DNA: TGCAGCGTTGAAACCGGGAGGGGGTCCTACAATGAGCAGTTCTTC. It encodes CSVETGRGSYNEQFF.

This clonotype was detected many times. The rearrangement joins TRBV28 to TRBJ2-2, with 9 bases matching TRBD1. V shed 7 bases and J 5 bases; nucleotides not matched to a gene: 5. CDR1 and CDR2 (germline): MDHEN, SYDVKM. This CDR3 has 14 residues. CDR3 coding DNA: TGTGCCAGCACCTACAGGGGGCGTACCGGGGAGCTGTTTTTT. Protein product: CASTYRGRTGELFF.

This clonotype has a count of ten or more. The chain recombines TRBV10-3 with TRBJ2-4; the match to TRBD2 covers 7 bases. Germline CDR1 is ENHRY and CDR2 is SYGVKD. The CDR3 contains 16 residues. Trimming took 0 bases from V and 7 from J; bases not matched to a gene: 9. Written as DNA, the CDR3 is TGTGCCATCAGTGAGTCGTCACGGGAGGAACGCAACATTCAGTACTTC. Amino acid sequence: CAISESSREERNIQYF.

This clonotype has ten or more counts. This chain links TRBV20-1 with TRBJ1-1; D is uncertain. Trimming stripped 3 bases from V and 2 bases from J, with 10 bases between. The germline V gene encodes CDR1 DFQATT and CDR2 SNEGSKA (reference sequence). There are 13 residues in the CDR3. This CDR3 reads CSASGRLNTEAFF. CDR3 coding DNA: TGCAGTGCTAGCGGTCGCCTTAACACTGAAGCTTTCTTT.

This clonotype was seen repeatedly, ten times or more. The genes are TRBV12-3 or TRBV12-4 and TRBJ2-6; D is undetermined. The CDR3 loop spans 13 amino acids. Trimming stripped 6 bases from V and 0 bases from J, with 3 bases between. The CDR3 region is CASRDSGANVLTF. CDR3 sequence (DNA): TGTGCCAGCAGGGACTCTGGGGCCAACGTCCTGACTTTC.

In this sample, this clonotype turned up many times. The chain employs TRBV28 and TRBJ2-3, with D possibly being TRBD2 (5 bases). V was clipped by 1 base and J by 0 bases, with 17 bases between them. The CDR3 loop spans 18 amino acids. Looked up from germline, CDR1 is MDHEN and CDR2 is SYDVKM. CDR3 amino acids: CASSLFMWLAPSTDTQYF. The CDR3 DNA is TGTGCCAGCAGTTTATTTATGTGGCTAGCCCCCAGCACAGATACGCAGTATTTT.

This clonotype was seen a few times. The genes are TRBV19 and TRBJ2-1; 9 nucleotides line up with TRBD2. The CDR3 runs 14 residues. Germline CDR1 reads LNHDA; CDR2 reads SQIVND (reference sequence). With 6 bases clipped from V and 7 bases from J, the junction kept 7 bases outside the gene matches. The CDR3 DNA sequence: TGTGCCAGTAGCGTCGGACTAGCGAGGAATGAGCAGTTCTTC. It encodes CASSVGLARNEQFF.

This chain joins TRBV19 and TRBJ1-2; D ambiguous. V lost 5 bases and J lost 8, with 18 bases in between. This CDR3 region has 14 residues. Germline V gives CDR1 LNHDA, CDR2 SQIVND (reference sequence). The CDR3 loop reads CASSLTPHDRGYTF. Written as DNA, the CDR3 is TGTGCCAGTAGTCTCACCCCCCACGACCGCGGCTACACCTTC.

This clonotype was recorded many times. The V gene is TRBV10-3, the J gene TRBJ2-1; D remains ambiguous. V gave up 4 bases and J gave up 8 bases, with 9 bases separating them. Germline CDR1 reads ENHRY; CDR2 reads SYGVKD. The CDR3 loop spans 12 amino acids. CDR3 DNA: TGTGCCATCAGTGTGGACCGGGATGAGCAGTTCTTC. Residues: CAISVDRDEQFF.